These 24 T cell receptor beta chains were sequenced from one sample in a study of CD8+ T cells in alopecia areata. The authors extracted RNA and reverse transcribed it into cDNA as the sequencing template. Using immunoSEQ multiplex PCR, the repertoire was profiled, and TCRdb retains in-frame clones only, with some absent. Among roughly 200,000 clones listed, more than 60% were seen once. The sample was CD4+ T cells sorted from blood, taken at week 0. These receptors were collected from a human donor with alopecia areata.

The chain couples TRBV19 to TRBJ1-1; 7 bases agree with TRBD1. The CDR3 has 14 residues. The germline CDR1 and CDR2 sequences are LNHDA and SQIVND (reference sequence). The V and J ends lost 5 bases and 2 bases, in that order; junction bases with no gene match: 5. The CDR3 region has the DNA TGTGCCAGTAGTCCGGGACAGTTCAACACTGAAGCTTTCTTT. This gives the protein CASSPGQFNTEAFF.

The chain recombines TRBV30 with TRBJ1-2, with a possible D match to TRBD1 (6 bases). Trimming removed 0 bases from V and 7 bases from J, with 18 bases in between. Germline V lookup: CDR1 GTSNPN, CDR2 SVGIG (reference sequence). The CDR3 has 15 residues. The DNA for the CDR3 is TGTGCCTGGAGTGTACTCGTCGCAGGGGAGGGTGGCTACACCTTC. Translated: CAWSVLVAGEGGYTF.

V is TRBV28 and J is TRBJ1-5; D possibly corresponds to TRBD1 (5 bases). The length of the CDR3 is 13 residues. V gave up 6 bases and J gave up 4 bases, with 10 bases separating them. Germline V lookup: CDR1 MDHEN, CDR2 SYDVKM. The CDR3 bases are TGTGCCAGCAGGACAGAGACTAATCAGCCCCAGCATTTT. The encoded protein is CASRTETNQPQHF.

The chain links TRBV27 to TRBJ2-5; no clear D. Trimming took off 6 bases at V and 2 bases at J, with 13 bases between the two ends. This CDR3 contains 14 residues. Germline CDR1 is MNHEY and CDR2 is SMNVEV (reference sequence). The CDR3 protein is CASSRPGAQETQYF. The DNA of the CDR3 is TGTGCCAGCAGCCGTCCGGGCGCACAAGAGACCCAGTACTTC.

This chain uses TRBV2 with TRBJ2-5, with TRBD2 as a possible D gene (5 bases). The CDR3 runs to 13 residues. The V and J ends lost 8 bases and 2 bases respectively, with 12 bases between them. Germline V gene sequence: CDR1 SNHLY, CDR2 FYNNEI. As DNA, the CDR3 is TGTGCCAGCGGACGGGGAGTACAAGAGACCCAGTACTTC. This codes for CASGRGVQETQYF.

The chain is built from TRBV30 and TRBJ1-6, with D uncertain. CDR1 and CDR2 from the germline V gene are GTSNPN and SVGIG (reference sequence). Trimming left V 3 bases short and J 3 bases short, with 6 bases between. The CDR3 loop spans 13 amino acids. This chain's CDR3 is CAWRADYNSPLHF. The CDR3 DNA reads as TGTGCCTGGAGGGCCGACTATAATTCACCCCTCCACTTT.

This sequence joins TRBV30 and TRBJ1-4; 9 bases map to TRBD1. After removal of 0 bases from V and 7 bases from J, the junction contained 18 bases not matched to a gene. Germline values: CDR1 GTSNPN, CDR2 SVGIG (reference sequence). The CDR3 runs 19 residues. CDR3 sequence reads: CAWSVVPRGQGFAGEKLFF. CDR3 bases: TGTGCCTGGAGTGTAGTACCTCGGGGACAGGGTTTTGCTGGTGAAAAACTGTTTTTT.

J is TRBJ1-2 and V is TRBV29-1; tentative D call: TRBD1 (5 bases). CDR1 SQVTM and CDR2 ANQGSEA come from the germline V gene. The V and J ends lost 6 bases and 4 bases respectively, with 15 bases between them. CDR3 length equals 13 residues. The CDR3 bases are TGCAGCGTCCGCGGGGGTCTGACCTATGGCTACACCTTC. It is translated as CSVRGGLTYGYTF.

In its sample, this clone was seen a few times. The chain uses TRBV4-3 and TRBJ2-3, with D uncertain. Germline V CDR1 and CDR2: LGHNA, YSLEER. Trimming removed 1 base at V and 4 bases at J, with 9 bases between. The CDR3 length is 14 residues. The DNA of the CDR3 is TGCGCCAGCAGCCAAGGTTTTGGGGCAGATACGCAGTATTTT. Protein: CASSQGFGADTQYF.

This chain uses TRBV27 with TRBJ1-5; possibly TRBD1 for D (5 bases). Germline V gene lookup returns CDR1 MNHEY and CDR2 SMNVEV (reference sequence). The CDR3 has 15 amino acids. Trimming removed 2 bases from V and 7 bases from J, with 15 bases in between. The chain's CDR3 is CASSLGGRARQPQHF. In nucleotides, the CDR3 is TGTGCCAGCAGTTTAGGGGGTAGGGCCAGACAGCCCCAGCATTTT.

This CDR3 is CASSFRVRAEAFF. In DNA form, the CDR3 reads TGTGCCAGCAGCTTTAGGGTAAGGGCTGAAGCTTTCTTT. The V call is TRBV5-6, the J call TRBJ1-1; no firm D call. This CDR3 region has 13 residues. The V and J ends lost 2 bases and 6 bases respectively, with 11 bases between them. CDR1 SGHDT and CDR2 YYEEEE come from the germline V gene.

The genes are TRBV29-1 and TRBJ1-4; 9 positions agree with TRBD1. Germline V lookup: CDR1 SQVTM, CDR2 ANQGSEA. V was clipped by 3 bases and J by 16 bases; unmatched bases: 6. There are 11 residues in the CDR3. In nucleotides, the CDR3 is TGCAGCGTTGAGTGGGGACAGGGCGAGTTTTTT. Protein product: CSVEWGQGEFF.

This chain uses TRBV11-2 with TRBJ2-3; D is unresolved. Germline-derived CDR1 and CDR2 are SGHAT and FQNNGV. The V gene lost 1 base and the J gene lost 0 bases, with 11 bases spanning the gap. The CDR3 is 16 residues long. For the CDR3, the DNA is TGTGCCAGCAGCTTAGTTATTTGGGAAAGCACAGATACGCAGTATTTT. It encodes CASSLVIWESTDTQYF.

The chain has TRBV29-1 and TRBJ1-2, with a possible D match to TRBD1 (5 bases). V shed 4 bases and J shed 13 bases, with 13 bases lying between them. The CDR3 consists of 10 residues. CDR1 is SQVTM, CDR2 ANQGSEA, per germline. This CDR3 is CSVAGQVTTF. The CDR3 DNA reads TGCAGCGTTGCAGGGCAAGTAACCACCTTC.

The gene calls are TRBV30 and TRBJ1-2; D is uncertain. Trimming cost V 1 base and J 5 bases, with 8 bases left between them. CDR1 and CDR2 from the germline V gene are GTSNPN and SVGIG (reference sequence). The CDR3 length is 12 residues. The CDR3 spells CAWSGAGYGYTF. The CDR3 DNA sequence: TGTGCCTGGAGTGGGGCGGGTTATGGCTACACCTTC.

This clone was detected a few times. The chain joins TRBV5-1 to TRBJ1-2; 7 bases align to TRBD1. J was trimmed by 1 base and V by 4 bases; bases with no gene match: 1. The germline V gene has CDR1 SGHRS and CDR2 YFSETQ. The CDR3 has 13 amino acids. The CDR3: CASSGDSNYGYTF. The CDR3 DNA reads TGCGCCAGCAGCGGGGACAGTAACTATGGCTACACCTTC.

The chain is built from TRBV28 and TRBJ2-7, with TRBD1 identical over 7 bases. V lost 3 bases to trimming and J lost 0 bases; unmatched junction nucleotides: 8. The CDR3 length is 16 residues. In germline, CDR1 is MDHEN, CDR2 SYDVKM. CDR3 nucleotides: TGTGCCAGCAGTTTCACGACAGGGTCGAGCTCCTACGAGCAGTACTTC. Protein: CASSFTTGSSSYEQYF.

V gene TRBV29-1 combines with J gene TRBJ2-3, with TRBD1 matching over 7 bases. The trim removed 6 bases at V and 6 bases at J, leaving 9 bases unmatched. Germline V gene lookup returns CDR1 SQVTM and CDR2 ANQGSEA. CDR3 length: 13 residues. Here the CDR3 DNA reads TGCAGCGTGAGGGGACAGCAGGGGGATACGCAGTATTTT. It specifies CSVRGQQGDTQYF.

The table lists this clone with a few counts. The CDR3 sequence is CASTYTDTQYF. The CDR3 nucleotides are TGTGCCAGCACCTACACAGATACGCAGTATTTT. The genes are TRBV7-9 and TRBJ2-3, with unresolved D. The CDR3 totals 11 residues. Germline CDR1 and CDR2: SEHNR and FQNEAQ (reference sequence). V lost 7 bases and J 2 bases, leaving 4 bases between the germline ends.

The chain recombines TRBV6-6 with TRBJ1-2; D unresolved. V lost 0 bases to trimming and J lost 6 bases, with 11 bases between them. The CDR3 sequence is 14 residues long. Germline CDR1 is MNHNY and CDR2 is SVGAGI (reference sequence). The CDR3 loop reads CASSYSQEINGYTF. The CDR3 region has the DNA TGTGCCAGCAGTTACTCCCAGGAGATAAATGGCTACACCTTC.

This chain uses TRBV27 with TRBJ1-5; 9 positions match TRBD1. The CDR3 is 16 residues long. V lost 5 bases, J lost 7 bases, and 12 bases stayed unmatched. Germline CDR1 MNHEY, CDR2 SMNVEV (reference sequence). The CDR3 region is CASSPLDRGLYQPQHF. The DNA for the CDR3 is TGTGCCAGCAGTCCCCTGGACAGGGGCCTTTACCAGCCCCAGCATTTT.

The table lists this clone with a count of one. This rearrangement joins TRBV7-8 to TRBJ1-2; 7 nucleotides agree with TRBD1. The J segment lost 3 bases and the V segment lost 5 bases, leaving 3 bases of the junction unmatched. The CDR3 is made up of 13 amino acids. Per germline, CDR1 SGHVS and CDR2 FQNEAQ. CDR3: CASSQGQDYGYTF. CDR3 coding DNA: TGTGCCAGCAGCCAAGGACAGGACTATGGCTACACCTTC.

The chain joins TRBV5-1 to TRBJ1-2; possibly TRBD1 for D (5 bases). CDR1 is SGHRS, CDR2 YFSETQ, per germline. Trimming cost V 0 bases and J 7 bases, with 10 bases left between them. CDR3 length equals 13 residues. The DNA for the CDR3 is TGCGCCAGCAGCTTGGAGTCAGGGAGTGGCTACACCTTC. Amino acids: CASSLESGSGYTF. The entire variable domain, with the rest obtained from reference TRBV5-1 and TRBJ1-2, is as follows: KAGVTQTPRYLIKTRGQQVTLSCSPISGHRSVSWYQQTPGQGLQFLFEYFSETQRNKGNFPGRFSGRQFSNSRSEMNVSTLELGDSALYLCASSLESGSGYTFGSGTRLTVV.

This clone was recorded a few times. At one boundary the junction diverges from the germline segment, which might be a read error. V gene TRBV19 combines with J gene TRBJ1-1, with D perhaps matching TRBD1 (5 bases). Looked up from germline, CDR1 is LNHDA and CDR2 is SQIVND (reference sequence). This CDR3 comprises 13 residues. The CDR3 loop is CASTNGGAGPTLF. CDR3 sequence (DNA): TGTGCCAGTACAAATGGTGGGGCCGGACCCACCCTCTTT.